These T cell receptor beta chains were read from a single sample in a study of T-cell reconstitution after alpha-beta-depleted transplantation in children. In TCRdb, the PCR reads were re-called with MiXCR into one record per CDR3 protein. The table shows about 1,000,000 distinct CDR3 sequences, with under 30% occurring only once. Specimen: PBMCs, mostly from graft donor cells, collected 360 days after TCRalphabeta/CD19-depleted stem cell transplant. Receptors originate from a boy younger than two who had a stem cell transplant for SCID, so the T cells may come from the graft donor. Both conserved end residues are part of each CDR3. The order of the fields is CDR3 protein, CDR3 DNA, V gene, D gene, clone size, J gene. The D gene is left open where the match is weak. Part of the rows lack a size; the others show once, few, many or a class for expanded clones.

CASSTGQTGSTEAFF,TGCGCCAGCAGCACGGGACAGACCGGGAGCACTGAAGCTTTCTTT,TRBV5-1,TRBD1,.,TRBJ1-1
CASSLEEGWGAKNIQYF,TGTGCCAGCAGCTTAGAAGAGGGGTGGGGAGCCAAAAACATTCAGTACTTC,TRBV11-2,.,.,TRBJ2-4
CASSPLLAGTYQETQYF,TGTGCCAGCAGCCCACTACTAGCGGGGACATACCAAGAGACCCAGTACTTC,TRBV7-2,TRBD2,few,TRBJ2-5
CASSQGGRGLAGNEQFF,TGCGCCAGCAGCCAAGGAGGCAGGGGACTAGCGGGAAATGAGCAGTTCTTC,TRBV4-3,TRBD2,.,TRBJ2-1
CSHSENTEAFF,TGCAGTCACAGCGAGAACACTGAAGCTTTCTTT,TRBV29-1,.,.,TRBJ1-1
CASIRRSDLNTGELFF,TGTGCCAGTATCCGACGCTCCGATCTTAACACCGGGGAGCTGTTTTTT,TRBV19,.,.,TRBJ2-2
CATSVGDSETQYF,TGTGCCACCAGCGTTGGGGACAGTGAGACCCAGTACTTC,TRBV15,TRBD1,.,TRBJ2-5
CASSFVPGAGPGELFF,TGTGCCAGCAGCTTCGTCCCAGGAGCAGGCCCCGGGGAGCTGTTTTTT,TRBV11-1,.,.,TRBJ2-2
CASSYQIGSSYEQYF,TGTGCCAGCAGCTACCAGATTGGCTCTTCCTACGAGCAGTACTTC,TRBV13,.,.,TRBJ2-7
CASSIAWGTDTQYF,TGTGCCAGCAGTATAGCGTGGGGCACAGATACGCAGTATTTT,TRBV28,.,.,TRBJ2-3
CASNPTQLGTEAFF,TGTGCCAGCAACCCAACCCAGTTGGGAACTGAAGCTTTCTTT,TRBV6-1,.,.,TRBJ1-1
CASSPKPTGTNQPQHF,TGTGCCAGCAGCCCAAAGCCGACCGGGACCAATCAGCCCCAGCATTTT,TRBV4-2,.,few,TRBJ1-5
CASSLLPEKNIQYF,TGTGCCAGCAGCCTACTACCAGAGAAAAACATTCAGTACTTC,TRBV6-1,.,.,TRBJ2-4
CAAGTGNQPQHF,TGTGCCGCTGGGACAGGCAATCAGCCCCAGCATTTT,TRBV4-2,TRBD1,.,TRBJ1-5
CASSPRGGGPDTQYF,TGCGCCAGCAGCCCCCGCGGCGGGGGCCCAGATACGCAGTATTTT,TRBV5-1,.,.,TRBJ2-3
CASSLEEGPYEQYF,TGTGCCAGCAGCTTAGAAGAGGGGCCCTACGAGCAGTACTTC,TRBV7-9,.,few,TRBJ2-7
CASSYAARDGYTF,TGTGCCAGCAGTTACGCCGCCAGGGATGGCTACACCTTC,TRBV6-2/TRBV6-3,.,.,TRBJ1-2
CASSPRAITSYNEQFF,TGTGCCAGCAGCCCCAGGGCGATTACCTCCTACAATGAGCAGTTCTTC,TRBV9,.,few,TRBJ2-1
CSARTPGLASYEQYF,TGCAGTGCTAGAACCCCGGGACTAGCCTCCTACGAGCAGTACTTC,TRBV20-1,TRBD2,few,TRBJ2-7
CASSLRGTGYQPQHF,TGTGCCAGCAGTTTGAGGGGGACAGGGTATCAGCCCCAGCATTTT,TRBV28,TRBD1,.,TRBJ1-5
CAIWTGKSTDTQYF,TGTGCCATCTGGACAGGGAAAAGCACAGATACGCAGTATTTT,TRBV10-3,TRBD1,few,TRBJ2-3
CASSVGGKDYEQYF,TGTGCCAGCAGCGTCGGCGGGAAAGACTACGAGCAGTACTTC,TRBV9,.,.,TRBJ2-7
CASSQVGWGIQYF,TGCGCCAGCAGCCAAGTAGGCTGGGGGATTCAGTACTTC,TRBV4-1,.,.,TRBJ2-4
CASSDRRGYTNYGYTF,TGTGCCAGCAGTGACCGGAGGGGATATACTAACTATGGCTACACCTTC,TRBV12-3/TRBV12-4,.,.,TRBJ1-2
CASSQVGPAGELFF,TGCGCCAGCAGCCAAGTGGGGCCGGCCGGGGAGCTGTTTTTT,TRBV4-1,.,.,TRBJ2-2
CATSTKCRPEDRDSPLHF,TGTGCCACCAGCACCAAATGCAGGCCGGAGGATCGTGATTCACCCCTCCACTTT,TRBV15,.,few,TRBJ1-6
CSARRGGPNEQFF,TGCAGTGCTAGACGTGGGGGGCCCAATGAGCAGTTCTTC,TRBV20-1,.,.,TRBJ2-1
CASSRDGKGGYTF,TGCGCCAGCAGCCGGGACGGAAAAGGTGGCTACACCTTC,TRBV5-1,.,.,TRBJ1-2
CASSFRGVHTEAFF,TGTGCCAGCAGTTTTCGGGGGGTGCACACTGAAGCTTTCTTT,TRBV12-3/TRBV12-4,.,.,TRBJ1-1
CASSFTGDGNTIYF,TGCGCCAGCAGCTTCACAGGGGATGGAAACACCATATATTTT,TRBV5-1,TRBD1,.,TRBJ1-3
CASSRQGIVADTQYF,TGCGCCAGCTCCCGGCAGGGGATAGTCGCAGATACGCAGTATTTT,TRBV5-1,.,.,TRBJ2-3